The 24 T cell receptor beta chains below were found in one sample sequenced in a study of molecular identifiers for immune sequencing clone quantification. TCRdb passed the PCR reads through MiXCR, listing each CDR3 protein once. The sample holds 65,000 to 70,000 distinct CDR3 sequences, 15% to 20% seen once. Sequenced: naive CD8+ T cells from blood, with Jurkat cell RNA spiked in. Subset indicated: FACS-sorted CD8+CD4-CCR7+CD45RA+ naive T cells. The receptors originated from a human donor in good health. Some libraries in this study had Jurkat cell RNA spiked in.

This clonotype was seen only a few times. A much larger clone differs from this one at a single base, so this may be a read error. No conserved phenylalanine or tryptophan is present at the end of the CDR3, so a read error is the likely explanation. The chain joins TRBV7-8 to TRBJ2-7; D uncertain. The CDR3 sequence is 11 residues long. The ends were cut back, 4 bases at V and 4 bases at J, with 5 bases in the middle. Germline V gene lookup returns CDR1 SGHVS and CDR2 FQNEAQ. This CDR3 reads CASSSEYEQYL. CDR3 nucleotides: TGTGCCAGCAGCTCCGAATACGAGCAGTACCTC.

This clonotype has at least ten counts. The chain recombines TRBV6-1 with TRBJ2-3, with D uncertain. V lost 1 base and J 1 base, leaving 6 bases between the germline ends. The germline V gene has CDR1 MNHNS and CDR2 SASEGT. The length of the CDR3 is 14 residues. CDR3 coding DNA: TGTGCCAGCAGTGAAGGGTGGGGCACAGATACGCAGTATTTT. It encodes CASSEGWGTDTQYF.

There are many counts of this clonotype. The V call is TRBV9, the J call TRBJ2-2; 7 positions match TRBD1. Germline-derived CDR1 and CDR2 are SGDLS and YYNGEE. The CDR3 consists of 15 residues. The V segment lost 0 bases and the J segment 3 bases; nucleotides outside the gene matches: 2. CDR3 residues: CASSVVGQDTGELFF. The CDR3 nucleotides are TGTGCCAGCAGCGTAGTTGGACAGGACACCGGGGAGCTGTTTTTT.

This clonotype was counted many times. The chain couples TRBV20-1 to TRBJ1-1; D remains ambiguous. The CDR3 sequence is 15 residues long. Germline CDR1 DFQATT, CDR2 SNEGSKA (reference sequence). V was shortened by 2 bases and J by 0 bases, with 13 bases between the two germline ends. The DNA of the CDR3 is TGCAGTGCTAGACCCTCAGCAGCTATGAACACTGAAGCTTTCTTT. Translating gives CSARPSAAMNTEAFF.

Comment on this clonotype: It may be a read error: a sequence one base away is much more abundant. The genes are TRBV7-8 and TRBJ2-2; maybe TRBD2 (5 bases). Germline-derived CDR1 and CDR2 are SGHVS and FQNEAQ. CDR3 length: 13 amino acids. CDR3 loop: CATRGSNTGELLF. The CDR3 nucleotides are TGTGCCACCCGGGGTTCGAACACCGGGGAGCTGCTTTTT. The variable domain in full, with the rest retrieved from reference TRBV7-8 and TRBJ2-2, is GAGVSQSPRYKVAKRGQDVALRCDPISGHVSLFWYQQALGQGPEFLTYFQNEAQLDKSGLPSDRFFAERPEGSVSTLKIQRTQQEDSAVYLCATRGSNTGELLFGEGSRLTVL.

This clonotype was observed at least ten times. The chain combines TRBV18 with TRBJ1-1; 7 bases match TRBD1. This CDR3 comprises 17 residues. J gave up 1 base and V 2 bases, and 10 bases lay outside the gene matches. Germline V gives CDR1 KGHSH, CDR2 LQKENI. Here the CDR3 DNA reads TGTGCCAGCTCACCAATAATCCTGGACAGGCCGAACACTGAAGCTTTCTTT. Translated, it gives CASSPIILDRPNTEAFF.

This clonotype appeared many times. The chain combines TRBV27 with TRBJ1-6, with D perhaps TRBD1 (6 bases). V gave up 5 bases and J gave up 4 bases, with 12 bases separating them. CDR1 and CDR2 (germline): MNHEY, SMNVEV (reference sequence). The CDR3 totals 15 residues. The CDR3 sequence: CASSPWTDYNSPLHF. The CDR3 DNA follows: TGTGCCAGCAGTCCCTGGACAGATTATAATTCACCCCTCCACTTT.

This clonotype has ten or more counts. The chain uses TRBV29-1 and TRBJ1-2; D unclear. The V and J ends lost 6 bases and 4 bases respectively, with 15 bases between them. This CDR3 contains 13 residues. Looked up from germline, CDR1 is SQVTM and CDR2 is ANQGSEA. The CDR3 sequence is CSVIPADGYGYTF. In nucleotides, the CDR3 is TGCAGCGTGATCCCGGCGGACGGCTATGGCTACACCTTC.

This clonotype was recorded at least ten times. V is TRBV20-1 and J is TRBJ1-1; D call uncertain. The CDR3 sequence is 13 residues long. With 2 bases removed from V and 3 bases from J, the gap between germline ends came to 10 bases. CDR1 is DFQATT, CDR2 SNEGSKA, per germline (reference sequence). The CDR3 DNA follows: TGCAGTGCTAGAATGGGAGATTACACTGAAGCTTTCTTT. Translation gives CSARMGDYTEAFF.

This clonotype was detected ten times or more. The genes are TRBV9 and TRBJ1-3; tentative D call: TRBD1 (6 bases). Germline V gives CDR1 SGDLS, CDR2 YYNGEE. The CDR3 is 14 amino acids. The V and J ends lost 2 bases and 4 bases respectively, with 10 bases between them. CDR3 protein: CASSVTGRGNTIYF. The CDR3 DNA is TGTGCCAGCAGCGTTACAGGGCGAGGAAACACCATATATTTT.

The chain recombines TRBV5-4 with TRBJ2-1, with 8 bases aligning to TRBD2. V shed 1 base, J shed 4 bases, and the junction held 1 base outside the gene matches. The CDR3 totals 14 residues. Germline CDR1 is SGHNT and CDR2 is YYREEE (reference sequence). CDR3 sequence (DNA): TGTGCCAGCAGCTTGAGCGGGGGATACAATGAGCAGTTCTTC. It encodes CASSLSGGYNEQFF.

This clonotype was seen at least ten times. The chain uses TRBV28 and TRBJ1-4, with D perhaps matching TRBD1 (5 bases). The CDR3 consists of 14 residues. The V gene lost 6 bases and the J gene lost 4 bases, with 12 bases spanning the gap. The germline gives CDR1 MDHEN, CDR2 SYDVKM. CDR3: CASRGVFGNEKLFF. DNA of the CDR3: TGTGCCAGCAGGGGGGTTTTCGGTAATGAAAAACTGTTTTTT.

This clonotype has at least ten counts. CDR3 bases: TGCAGTGCTAGAGATTGGACAGGACAGGAGAACACTGAAGCTTTCTTT. It translates to CSARDWTGQENTEAFF. The chain is built from TRBV20-1 and TRBJ1-1; the match to TRBD1 covers 7 bases. The CDR3 totals 16 residues. The V gene's germline CDR1 is DFQATT and CDR2 SNEGSKA (reference sequence). V shed 0 bases, J shed 1 base, and the junction held 8 bases outside the gene matches.

CDR3 protein: CASGQYMNTEAFF. The CDR3 DNA sequence: TGTGCTAGTGGCCAATATATGAACACTGAAGCTTTCTTT. V is TRBV12-5 and J is TRBJ1-1; no reliable D call. This CDR3 has 13 amino acids. Germline CDR1 and CDR2: LGHNT and FRNRAP. V shed 6 bases and J shed 0 bases, with 8 bases lying between them.

Points on this clonotype: This may stem from a read error, because a much larger clone lies one nucleotide away. This CDR3 is CASSFSTWTAGNTGELFF. CDR3 bases: TGCGCCAGCAGCTTCTCTACCTGGACTGCCGGGAACACCGGGGAGCTGTTTTTT. The V gene is TRBV5-1, the J gene TRBJ2-2; D might be TRBD2 (5 bases). The V end lost 2 bases, the J end lost 1 base, and 18 bases lay between the germline ends. CDR3 length equals 18 residues. The germline gives CDR1 SGHRS, CDR2 YFSETQ.

This clonotype has a count of ten or more. The J gene is TRBJ2-3, the V gene TRBV27; a possible D gene is TRBD2 (5 bases). This CDR3 has 12 residues. Deletions cut 5 bases from V and 6 bases from J, with 9 bases between. The germline V gene encodes CDR1 MNHEY and CDR2 SMNVEV (reference sequence). The CDR3, as DNA: TGTGCCAGCAGTCAGATAGCGGATACGCAGTATTTT. Translating it yields CASSQIADTQYF.

This clonotype came up many times. The chain joins TRBV7-6 to TRBJ2-3; TRBD2 agrees at 8 bases. Germline V gene data show CDR1 as SGHVS and CDR2 as FNYEAQ. The CDR3 consists of 16 residues. With V trimmed by 4 bases and J by 0 bases, 6 bases remained unmatched. The CDR3 loop reads CASSSGLGTSTDTQYF. DNA of the CDR3: TGTGCCAGCAGCTCGGGACTAGGCACTAGCACAGATACGCAGTATTTT.

This clonotype was detected a few times. Since no conserved phenylalanine or tryptophan closes the CDR3, a read error is the likely cause. This sequence joins TRBV7-9 and TRBJ2-3; perhaps D is TRBD1 or TRBD2 (5 bases each). V was cut by 1 base and J by 2 bases, with 10 bases left in between. The germline gives CDR1 SEHNR, CDR2 FQNEAQ (reference sequence). This CDR3 spans 15 amino acids. CDR3 amino acids: CASSLGQGPTDTQYL. CDR3 DNA: TGTGCCAGCAGCTTAGGGCAGGGACCCACAGATACGCAGTATCTT.

This clonotype was observed many times. The chain combines TRBV29-1 with TRBJ2-5, with TRBD2 matching 11 bases. Trimming at V came to 6 bases and at J to 4 bases, leaving 10 bases not matched to a gene. This CDR3 region has 15 residues. The V gene's germline CDR1 is SQVTM and CDR2 ANQGSEA. CDR3 coding DNA: TGCAGCGTGGAGCTAGCGGGAGGTCCCGCAGAGACCCAGTACTTC. Protein sequence: CSVELAGGPAETQYF.

Comments on this clonotype: It may be a read error: a sequence one base away is much more abundant. The chain is built from TRBV7-8 and TRBJ2-7, with D unresolved. Germline V gene sequence: CDR1 SGHVS, CDR2 FQNEAQ. The CDR3 consists of 14 residues. DNA of the CDR3: TGTGCCAGCAGCCCTACTCCGGGTCACTACGAGCAGTGCTTC. Protein: CASSPTPGHYEQCF.

This clonotype came up many times. This chain connects TRBV20-1 to TRBJ2-3; 7 positions match TRBD2. Trimming at V came to 5 bases and at J to 2 bases, leaving 10 bases not matched to a gene. CDR3 length: 15 residues. CDR1 DFQATT and CDR2 SNEGSKA come from the germline V gene (reference sequence). In DNA, the CDR3 is TGCAGTGCTGCCCTTATAGCGGGTTTCACAGATACGCAGTATTTT. This codes for CSAALIAGFTDTQYF.

This clonotype was recorded many times. The chain joins TRBV6-2 or TRBV6-3 to TRBJ2-7; maybe TRBD2 (5 bases). The length of the CDR3 is 12 residues. Per germline, CDR1 MNHEY and CDR2 SVGEGT. V dropped 7 bases and J dropped 1 base, with 8 bases sitting between them. This CDR3 reads CASTSGSYEQYF. CDR3 coding DNA: TGTGCCAGCACCTCGGGGTCCTACGAGCAGTACTTC.

The chain carries TRBV27 and TRBJ2-7; the match to TRBD2 covers 8 bases. The CDR3 runs 14 residues. The V gene's germline CDR1 is MNHEY and CDR2 SMNVEV (reference sequence). With 3 bases clipped from V and 5 bases from J, the junction kept 6 bases outside the gene matches. Here the CDR3 reads CASSLAPGLDEQYF. DNA of the CDR3: TGTGCCAGCAGTTTGGCTCCGGGACTAGACGAGCAGTACTTC.

This clonotype was observed a few times. A much bigger clone sits one base away, suggesting this may be a read error. The V and J genes are TRBV20-1 and TRBJ1-5; the D is unclear. The CDR3 is 13 residues long. Trimming took off 6 bases at V and 3 bases at J, with 12 bases between the two ends. The germline gives CDR1 DFQATT, CDR2 SNEGSKA (reference sequence). The CDR3 region has the DNA TGCAGTGCCCCTGACGGCGACAATCAGCCCCAGCATTTT. Amino acid sequence: CSAPDGDNQPQHF.